What follows are 7 T cell receptor beta chains derived from one specimen sequenced in a study of T cell responses to AZD1222 COVID-19 vaccine. Here immunoSEQ multiplex PCR was the method, and the copy in TCRdb shows in-frame clones only, minus some. Here the sample spans about 120,000 clones, 88% being singletons. The material sequenced was peripheral blood, taken on day 0 of MenACWY control vaccination. Every receptor here comes from an adult in good health.

J is TRBJ2-2 and V is TRBV4-1; no reliable D call. The CDR3 loop spans 17 amino acids. Per the germline V gene, CDR1 is MGHRA and CDR2 is YSYEKL. The V end lost 0 bases, the J end lost 3 bases, and 14 bases lay between the germline ends. The CDR3 reads CASSQDRRPIYTGELFF. The CDR3 coding sequence is TGCGCCAGCAGCCAAGATCGACGCCCTATTTACACCGGGGAGCTGTTTTTT.

The chain carries TRBV3-1 (or the pseudogene TRBV3-2) and TRBJ1-2; D is possibly TRBD1 (5 bases). Germline V gives CDR1 LGHDT, CDR2 YNNKEL (reference sequence). Trimming cost V 1 base and J 3 bases, with 12 bases left between them. The CDR3 loop spans 15 amino acids. CDR3 region: CASSQAGRLYYGYTF. As DNA, the CDR3 is TGTGCCAGCAGCCAAGCGGGGCGGCTTTACTATGGCTACACCTTC.

J is TRBJ1-1 and V is TRBV19; 11 positions match TRBD1. Germline-derived CDR1 and CDR2 are LNHDA and SQIVND (reference sequence). J was trimmed by 4 bases and V by 7 bases; bases with no gene match: 14. CDR3 size: 17 residues. The CDR3 DNA reads TGTGCCAGTACCAAAGGACAGGGGGCGCCGGCGGGCACTGAAGCTTTCTTT. This translates into CASTKGQGAPAGTEAFF.

This clone was seen a single time. This chain connects TRBV29-1 to TRBJ2-1; 7 nucleotides match TRBD2. The trim removed 6 bases at V and 2 bases at J, leaving 7 bases unmatched. Per the germline V gene, CDR1 is SQVTM and CDR2 is ANQGSEA. The CDR3 loop spans 14 amino acids. The CDR3 DNA reads TGCAGCGTCCTTACTAGCGTGGCCTACAATGAGCAGTTCTTC. It translates to CSVLTSVAYNEQFF.

The chain combines TRBV6-5 with TRBJ2-5, with TRBD2 matching over 8 bases. The CDR3 covers 14 residues. CDR1 and CDR2 (germline): MNHEY, SVGAGI. The junction had 7 bases not matched to a gene; V was cut back by 4 bases and J by 6 bases. CDR3 loop: CASSLSGRGQTQYF. CDR3 nucleotides: TGTGCCAGCAGTTTAAGCGGGAGAGGACAGACCCAGTACTTC.

This chain connects TRBV2 to TRBJ1-5, with 8 bases fitting TRBD1. The CDR3 is 14 residues long. CDR1 is SNHLY, CDR2 FYNNEI, per germline. V shed 7 bases and J 1 base; nucleotides not matched to a gene: 3. This chain's CDR3 is CASKRQGSNQPQHF. CDR3 bases: TGTGCCAGCAAAAGACAGGGGAGCAATCAGCCCCAGCATTTT.

V is TRBV18 and J is TRBJ2-7; no definite D call. There are 12 residues in the CDR3. The V gene lost 3 bases and the J gene lost 5 bases, with 8 bases spanning the gap. Germline lookup yields CDR1 KGHSH and CDR2 LQKENI. The CDR3 spells CASSPAANEQYF. DNA of the CDR3: TGTGCCAGCTCACCCGCCGCGAACGAGCAGTACTTC.